This record concerns one TCR beta chain sequence. Antigen: not known. The study ran its PCR with 60 Vbeta and 13 Jbeta primers. Sequencing was performed with immunoSEQ multiplex PCR; in TCRdb, only in-frame clones are kept and a portion is missing. The data show approximately 140,000 clones, around 82% seen once. The record originates from a study of cytomegalovirus exposure and HLA in healthy donors. Study-level results: Roughly uniform sequencing depth across donors was assumed, possibly incorrectly. According to an earlier analysis, most TCR beta V segments yielded productive rearrangements about 87% or about 30% of the time. Across HLA loci, a later analysis found differing TCR association rates, with DRB1 most and HLA-C fewest.

Germline values: CDR1 ENHRY, CDR2 SYGVKD. Trimming cost V 3 bases and J 0 bases, with 9 bases left between them. The CDR3 length is 14 residues. The sample was PBMCs. The genes are TRBV10-3 and TRBJ2-7, with D unclear. The receptor was isolated from a man between 18 and 35 years old in good health and CMV-seropositive. CDR3 DNA: TGTGCCATCAGTGACTATCGGAGCTCCTACGAGCAGTACTTC. Its translation is CAISDYRSSYEQYF.